One sample yielded the 27 T cell receptor beta chains listed below, sequenced in a study of glioma-infiltrating T cells after dendritic cell vaccination. The protocol was immunoSEQ multiplex PCR, while the TCRdb copy is restricted to in-frame clones and leaves out a portion. The table has 75,000 to 95,000 clones, around 87% seen once. The time point is: after dendritic cell vaccination, including at tumor progression/relapse. Material: blood, obtained after dendritic cell vaccination. The source of these receptors is a human donor with glioblastoma.

The chain links TRBV5-1 to TRBJ2-3, with 7 bases identical to TRBD2. This CDR3 is 16 amino acids long. The germline V gene has CDR1 SGHRS and CDR2 YFSETQ. V was pared by 0 bases and J by 4 bases, with 8 bases of the junction left unmatched. For the CDR3, the DNA is TGCGCCAGCAGCTTGGTAACTAGCGTGGGTGCAGATACGCAGTATTTT. As protein: CASSLVTSVGADTQYF. Variable domain in full (rest from reference TRBV5-1 and TRBJ2-3): KAGVTQTPRYLIKTRGQQVTLSCSPISGHRSVSWYQQTPGQGLQFLFEYFSETQRNKGNFPGRFSGRQFSNSRSEMNVSTLELGDSALYLCASSLVTSVGADTQYFGPGTRLTVL.

The chain couples TRBV5-1 to TRBJ1-1, with 10 positions matching TRBD1. Germline lookup yields CDR1 SGHRS and CDR2 YFSETQ. The CDR3 totals 17 residues. V dropped 0 bases and J dropped 0; count of bases not matched to a gene: 5. CDR3 amino acids: CASSLGDRGLVNTEAFF. CDR3 DNA sequence: TGCGCCAGCAGCTTGGGCGACAGGGGGCTGGTGAACACTGAAGCTTTCTTT.

The chain joins TRBV2 to TRBJ1-1; D not resolved. Germline lookup yields CDR1 SNHLY and CDR2 FYNNEI. V was trimmed by 4 bases and J by 0 bases, leaving 6 bases between them. The CDR3 length is 13 residues. The CDR3 protein is CASSGEVNTEAFF. The CDR3 DNA sequence: TGTGCCAGCAGTGGTGAGGTGAACACTGAAGCTTTCTTT.

The chain has TRBV7-6 and TRBJ1-1; D unresolved. CDR3 length equals 14 residues. Deletions cut 1 base from V and 3 bases from J, with 9 bases between. CDR1 and CDR2 (germline): SGHVS, FNYEAQ. This chain's CDR3 is CASSLGGSDTEAFF. The DNA of the CDR3 is TGTGCCAGCAGCTTAGGAGGGTCTGACACTGAAGCTTTCTTT.

The chain carries TRBV19 and TRBJ2-5, with 11 bases lining up with TRBD2. The J segment lost 3 bases and the V segment lost 1 base, leaving 1 base of the junction unmatched. CDR3 length equals 15 residues. Germline V CDR1 and CDR2: LNHDA, SQIVND (reference sequence). CDR3 coding DNA: TGTGCCAGTAGTATAGTGACTAGCGGGAAAGAGACCCAGTACTTC. Its protein product is CASSIVTSGKETQYF.

V gene TRBV11-3 combines with J gene TRBJ2-7, with TRBD2 matching 8 bases. This CDR3 region has 14 residues. Germline CDR1 and CDR2: SGHNT and YENEEA. The V gene end was trimmed by 5 bases and the J gene end by 5 bases; junction bases not matched to a gene: 8. The CDR3 loop is CASSLRGGINEQYF. The CDR3 DNA follows: TGTGCCAGCAGCCTCCGGGGGGGCATTAACGAGCAGTACTTC.

The sample holds one count of this clone. V is TRBV5-1 and J is TRBJ2-7, with D unresolved. The CDR3 extends over 13 amino acids. Germline values: CDR1 SGHRS, CDR2 YFSETQ. V was trimmed by 0 bases and J by 3 bases, leaving 7 bases between them. CDR3 DNA sequence: TGCGCCAGCAGCTTGGATACGGGCTACGAGCAGTACTTC. This encodes CASSLDTGYEQYF.

The V gene is TRBV10-3, the J gene TRBJ2-5; 12 nucleotides match TRBD1. The CDR3 totals 15 residues. The germline V gene encodes CDR1 ENHRY and CDR2 SYGVKD. J lost 4 bases, V lost 11 bases, and 11 bases had no gene match. CDR3 DNA sequence: TGTGCCGCCAACCCGGGACAGGGGGCGTCAGAGACCCAGTACTTC. Its translation is CAANPGQGASETQYF.

V and J are TRBV7-9 and TRBJ2-7; tentative D call: TRBD2 (5 bases). V was clipped by 0 bases and J by 5 bases, with 23 bases between them. This CDR3 has 18 residues. Germline CDR1 reads SEHNR; CDR2 reads FQNEAQ (reference sequence). This CDR3 is CASSLALRTLAGTDEQYF. In nucleotides, the CDR3 is TGTGCCAGCAGCTTAGCGTTAAGAACTCTGGCGGGTACAGACGAGCAGTACTTC.

The CDR3 here is CASSDRLGTTDTQYF. CDR3 DNA sequence: TGTGCCAGCAGCGATAGGTTGGGGACAACAGATACGCAGTATTTT. The chain couples TRBV27 to TRBJ2-3, with a possible D match to TRBD1 (6 bases). There are 15 residues in the CDR3. Trimming took 6 bases from V and 3 from J, leaving 16 bases between them. Germline CDR1 and CDR2: MNHEY and SMNVEV (reference sequence).

CDR3 sequence (DNA): TGTGCCAGCAGTGAAGGGGGGGACCTGAACTATGGCTACACCTTC. Translated, it gives CASSEGGDLNYGYTF. The V call is TRBV2, the J call TRBJ1-2; possible D gene TRBD1, 5 bases. V lost 1 base, J lost 2 bases, and 11 bases lay in between. The germline CDR1 and CDR2 sequences are SNHLY and FYNNEI. The CDR3 contains 15 residues.

This chain uses TRBV10-3 with TRBJ2-7; 7 bases are shared with TRBD1. V lost 6 bases, J lost 0 bases, and 11 bases stayed unmatched. The CDR3 runs to 16 residues. The V gene's germline CDR1 is ENHRY and CDR2 SYGVKD. In DNA, the CDR3 is TGTGCCATCAGCGTAACCCCACAGGGGTTCTCCTACGAGCAGTACTTC. It encodes CAISVTPQGFSYEQYF.

This clone was found once. The rearrangement joins TRBV7-3 to TRBJ2-2, with D tentatively TRBD1 (5 bases). Germline V gene data show CDR1 as SGHTA and CDR2 as FQGTGA. Trimming shortened V by 7 bases and J by 7 bases, and 10 bases separated the two germline ends. The CDR3 spans 12 residues. CDR3 nucleotides: TGTGCCAGCAACCTTAGGGGCGGGGAGCTGTTTTTT. This codes for CASNLRGGELFF.

The chain uses TRBV19 and TRBJ2-1; D call uncertain. The CDR3 runs to 11 residues. Germline values: CDR1 LNHDA, CDR2 SQIVND (reference sequence). The germline V and J ends were trimmed by 5 bases and 5 bases, with 4 bases remaining between them. The CDR3 here is CASSHNNEQFF. CDR3 in DNA: TGTGCCAGTAGTCACAACAATGAGCAGTTCTTC.

The V and J genes are TRBV7-2 and TRBJ2-2; the D gene is possibly TRBD1 (6 bases). Germline-derived CDR1 and CDR2 are SGHTA and FQGNSA. The V gene lost 5 bases and the J gene lost 7 bases, with 14 bases spanning the gap. The CDR3 covers 14 residues. CDR3 amino acids: CASSQGTPGGELFF. CDR3 bases: TGTGCCAGCAGCCAGGGGACACCCGGCGGGGAGCTGTTTTTT.

The chain joins TRBV4-2 to TRBJ2-5, with 9 positions matching TRBD2. The J call may be faulty, since TRBJ2-7 better matches the DNA end. Germline values: CDR1 LGHNA, CDR2 YNFKEQ. The CDR3 sequence is 15 residues long. Written as DNA, the CDR3 is TGTGCCAGCAGCCAAGGACTAGCGGATACCTACGAGCAGTACTTC. Its protein product is CASSQGLADTYEQYF.

The rearrangement joins TRBV19 to TRBJ2-7; a possible D gene is TRBD1 (7 bases). V was clipped by 5 bases and J by 3 bases, with 14 bases between them. The CDR3 has 14 amino acids. CDR1 and CDR2 from the germline V gene are LNHDA and SQIVND (reference sequence). The DNA of the CDR3 is TGTGCCAGTAGTCCCGCGGGACAGATCTACGAGCAGTACTTC. Amino acid sequence: CASSPAGQIYEQYF.

The chain links TRBV5-6 to TRBJ2-1; 9 positions match TRBD1. This CDR3 is built from 18 residues. CDR1 and CDR2 (germline): SGHDT, YYEEEE. J was trimmed by 6 bases and V by 3 bases; bases with no gene match: 16. CDR3 DNA sequence: TGTGCCAGCAGCTCCCGGCGGACCGGGACAGGGTCGCGCAATGAGCAGTTCTTC. Protein sequence: CASSSRRTGTGSRNEQFF.

The chain carries TRBV19 and TRBJ1-1; a weak D match, TRBD1 (5 bases). This CDR3 has 15 residues. With 5 bases removed from V and 6 bases from J, the gap between germline ends came to 19 bases. CDR1 is LNHDA and CDR2 is SQIVND in the germline V gene (reference sequence). The CDR3 nucleotides are TGTGCCAGTAGTGGCTGGGGGGGGACTTTGGCTGAAGCTTTCTTT. Protein product: CASSGWGGTLAEAFF.

The chain has TRBV5-5 and TRBJ2-7; 10 bases match TRBD1. Germline-derived CDR1 and CDR2 are SGHKS and YYEKEE (reference sequence). The J segment lost 6 bases and the V segment lost 4 bases, leaving 7 bases of the junction unmatched. The CDR3 spans 14 residues. The CDR3 coding sequence is TGTGCCAGCAGCGTCCTGAGGACAGGGGGCGAGCAGTACTTC. Translated: CASSVLRTGGEQYF.

The chain has TRBV30 and TRBJ1-5; the match to TRBD1 covers 7 bases. Trimming removed 3 bases from V and 1 base from J; junction bases left unmatched: 3. Germline V lookup: CDR1 GTSNPN, CDR2 SVGIG (reference sequence). CDR3 length: 14 amino acids. The CDR3 DNA is TGTGCCTGGAGCGGGGGACAGAGCAATCAGCCCCAGCATTTT. Amino acids: CAWSGGQSNQPQHF. Using reference TRBV30 and TRBJ1-5 for the parts outside the CDR3, the full variable domain is SQTIHQWPATLVQPVGSPLSLECTVEGTSNPNLYWYRQAAGRGLQLLFYSVGIGQISSEVPQNLSASRPQDRQFILSSKKLLLSDSGFYLCAWSGGQSNQPQHFGDGTRLSIL.

This clone came up a few times. The chain couples TRBV5-1 to TRBJ2-7, with 8 bases lining up with TRBD1. Per the germline V gene, CDR1 is SGHRS and CDR2 is YFSETQ. V was clipped by 4 bases and J by 2 bases; unmatched bases: 8. The CDR3 totals 15 residues. This CDR3 is CASSRTGGITYEQYF. CDR3 nucleotide sequence: TGCGCCAGCAGCCGCACAGGGGGAATAACCTACGAGCAGTACTTC.

This clone was detected only a few times. This chain joins TRBV10-3 and TRBJ2-3; 7 positions match TRBD2. CDR3 length: 14 amino acids. CDR1 and CDR2 from the germline V gene are ENHRY and SYGVKD. With 10 bases clipped from V and 0 bases from J, the junction kept 7 bases outside the gene matches. CDR3 sequence reads: CATSGSGSTDTQYF. The CDR3 DNA reads TGTGCCACCAGCGGTAGCGGGAGCACAGATACGCAGTATTTT.

In this sample, this clone turned up once. The V and J genes are TRBV30 and TRBJ2-2, with TRBD1 as a possible D gene (6 bases). Trimming pared 2 bases from V and 8 bases from J, leaving 12 bases between. Germline-derived CDR1 and CDR2 are GTSNPN and SVGIG (reference sequence). CDR3 size: 13 residues. CDR3 in amino acids: CAWSRAGAGELFF. CDR3 DNA: TGTGCCTGGAGTAGGGCAGGGGCAGGGGAGCTGTTTTTT.

The V call is TRBV4-2, the J call TRBJ2-1, with 11 bases fitting TRBD2. J was trimmed by 2 bases and V by 1 base; bases with no gene match: 4. The CDR3 spans 17 residues. CDR1 is LGHNA and CDR2 is YNFKEQ in the germline V gene. As DNA, the CDR3 is TGTGCCAGCAGCCAAGGGGTAGCGGGGGGGCCCTACAATGAGCAGTTCTTC. This sequence encodes CASSQGVAGGPYNEQFF.

The rearrangement links TRBV5-4 to TRBJ2-5; perhaps TRBD1 as D (6 bases). Germline V gives CDR1 SGHNT, CDR2 YYREEE (reference sequence). With 3 bases removed from V and 2 bases from J, the gap between germline ends came to 11 bases. The length of the CDR3 is 14 residues. In nucleotides, the CDR3 is TGTGCCAGCAGCTGGACAGATCTACAAGAGACCCAGTACTTC. This codes for CASSWTDLQETQYF.

Here the CDR3 DNA reads TGTGCCAGCAGCCAATTCGGCTCGCGGGATGACGAGCAGTACTTC. This codes for CASSQFGSRDDEQYF. The J gene is TRBJ2-5, the V gene TRBV4-2, with a weak D call TRBD2 (6 bases). The DNA end is a closer match to TRBJ2-7, so the J assignment may be wrong. This CDR3 region has 15 residues. Per the germline V gene, CDR1 is LGHNA and CDR2 is YNFKEQ.